This T cell receptor (beta chain) was recovered during a study of persistence of HIV-infected CD4 T cells. The study, taken as a whole, reports: Bulk TCR data could not be restricted to HIV-1-infected CMV-responding cells. TCR oligoclonality correlated with proviral oligoclonality in the same sorted populations.

As for this clone: The antigen remains undetermined.

Overlapping HIV-1 Gag 15-mer peptides at approximately 1 ug per peptide per mL were used. CD4+ T cells upregulating both CD40 ligand and CD69 were sorted as responding cells. This CDR3 contains 15 residues. The germline V gene encodes CDR1 LNHDA and CDR2 SQIVND (reference sequence). J lost 5 bases, V lost 5 bases, and 11 bases had no gene match. Sequencing used immunoSEQ version 4 in survey mode. Some clones are missing from TCRdb's copy, which holds only in-frame ones; the method was immunoSEQ multiplex PCR. The sample shows fewer than 35,000 clones, 70% of them seen only once. This sample comprised CD4+ T cells sorted from PBMCs after 18-hour stimulation, obtained from a patient who received antiretroviral therapy. The receptor was isolated from an adult man with HIV who was CMV-seropositive. The V gene is TRBV19, the J gene TRBJ1-1; 7 nucleotides line up with TRBD1. Here the CDR3 DNA reads TGTGCCAGTAGTTCGTTGGGAGGGGGCGGAACTGAAGCTTTCTTT. This translates into CASSSLGGGGTEAFF.